Listed here is a single T cell receptor beta chain. Repertoires were generated with immunoSEQ multiplex PCR, while TCRdb's copy carries only in-frame clones and drops some. This sample has roughly 150,000 clones, with about 90% found just once. The data originate from a study of T cell responses to AZD1222 COVID-19 vaccine. With V trimmed by 4 bases and J by 2 bases, 8 bases remained unmatched. The CDR3 loop spans 16 amino acids. The germline V gene encodes CDR1 MGHRA and CDR2 YSYEKL. The sample in question was peripheral blood, obtained on day 0 of AZD1222 vaccination. The clonotype originates from an adult in good health. The rearrangement uses TRBV4-1 and TRBJ2-7; TRBD2 aligns across 10 bases. The CDR3 region is CASSPSRTSGTYEQYF. CDR3 nucleotides: TGCGCCAGCAGCCCCTCGAGGACTAGCGGAACCTACGAGCAGTACTTC.